The 26 T cell receptor beta chains reported below all come from one sample, sequenced in a study of blood T cells in healthy people across ages. A sample-barcoded 5' primer and a J-beta primer mix were used in a second PCR of roughly 6 to 11 cycles. From the 5' RACE reads, TCRdb called clonotypes with MiXCR, one entry per CDR3 protein. Of some 700,000 distinct CDR3 sequences in the sample, around a fifth were seen once. Material: blood. The source is a man in his sixties or seventies in good health.

With respect to this clonotype: Possible read error: a much larger clone is one base away. The chain recombines TRBV6-1 with TRBJ2-2; 8 positions match TRBD1. CDR3 length equals 15 residues. From germline, CDR1 is MNHNS and CDR2 SASEGT. With 4 bases clipped from V and 1 base from J, the junction kept 2 bases outside the gene matches. In nucleotides, the CDR3 is TGTGCCAGCAGTGCCGGGACAGGGAACACCGGGGAGCTGTTTTTT. Amino acids: CASSAGTGNTGELFF.

This clonotype was detected ten times or more. The gene calls are TRBV6-2 or TRBV6-3 and TRBJ1-5; D gene unclear. CDR3 length: 16 amino acids. Germline V gene data show CDR1 as MNHEY and CDR2 as SVGEGT. V was trimmed by 5 bases and J by 0 bases, leaving 14 bases between them. The CDR3 protein is CASSLPSGTSNQPQHF. In nucleotides, the CDR3 is TGTGCCAGCAGTCTCCCTTCCGGTACTAGCAATCAGCCCCAGCATTTT.

This chain connects TRBV4-1 to TRBJ2-5, with 7 bases that match TRBD1. The germline CDR1 and CDR2 sequences are MGHRA and YSYEKL. Trimming took 0 bases from V and 7 from J; bases not matched to a gene: 17. The CDR3 has 18 residues. Here the CDR3 reads CASSQEKDSEGAWLTQYF. As DNA, the CDR3 is TGCGCCAGCAGCCAAGAAAAGGATTCTGAGGGGGCCTGGTTGACCCAGTACTTC.

There are many counts of this clonotype. V usage is TRBV7-3 and J usage is TRBJ2-1; 8 bases fit TRBD1. With V trimmed by 5 bases and J by 7 bases, 10 bases remained unmatched. The CDR3 length is 15 residues. Germline assignment: CDR1 SGHTA and CDR2 FQGTGA. The CDR3 nucleotides are TGTGCCAGCAGCACCGACCCGACAGGGGATAATGAGCAGTTCTTC. Translated: CASSTDPTGDNEQFF. Supplemented by reference TRBV7-3 and TRBJ2-1, the full variable domain reads GAGVSQTPSNKVTEKGKYVELRCDPISGHTALYWYRQSLGQGPEFLIYFQGTGAADDSGLPNDRFFAVRPEGSVSTLKIQRTERGDSAVYLCASSTDPTGDNEQFFGPGTRLTVL.

This rearrangement joins TRBV7-2 to TRBJ2-1; 10 nucleotides align to TRBD1. Looked up from germline, CDR1 is SGHTA and CDR2 is FQGNSA. The CDR3 length is 16 residues. V trimming: 1 base; J trimming: 9 bases; junction bases outside the gene matches: 9. In nucleotides, the CDR3 is TGTGCCAGCAGCTTAGGAATCGGACAGGGGGTATCTGAGCAGTTCTTC. As protein: CASSLGIGQGVSEQFF.

The rearrangement joins TRBV5-1 to TRBJ2-2; D not resolved. CDR3 length equals 14 residues. Germline values: CDR1 SGHRS, CDR2 YFSETQ. Trimming left V 2 bases short and J 3 bases short, with 8 bases between. CDR3 nucleotide sequence: TGCGCCAGCAGCTTTGGCCTAGACACCGGGGAGCTGTTTTTT. Translation: CASSFGLDTGELFF. Drawing the rest from reference TRBV5-1 and TRBJ2-2, the complete variable domain is KAGVTQTPRYLIKTRGQQVTLSCSPISGHRSVSWYQQTPGQGLQFLFEYFSETQRNKGNFPGRFSGRQFSNSRSEMNVSTLELGDSALYLCASSFGLDTGELFFGEGSRLTVL.

The genes are TRBV6-6 and TRBJ1-3, with D possibly matching TRBD1 (5 bases). The CDR3 is 17 amino acids. CDR1 is MNHNY, CDR2 SVGAGI, per germline (reference sequence). Trimming took off 8 bases at V and 2 bases at J, with 22 bases between the two ends. In DNA form, the CDR3 reads TGTGCCAGCCGAAGATCCAGGGAGGGAAAAGCTGGAAACACCATATATTTT. Translation gives CASRRSREGKAGNTIYF.

V and J are TRBV10-3 and TRBJ1-1; unclear D gene. Germline V lookup: CDR1 ENHRY, CDR2 SYGVKD. V was pared by 6 bases and J by 1 base, with 12 bases between. The CDR3 is made up of 14 amino acids. CDR3 bases: TGTGCCATCAGCCCCAGACCGGGGAACACTGAAGCTTTCTTT. Its protein product is CAISPRPGNTEAFF.

The rearrangement joins TRBV6-5 to TRBJ1-5, with D maybe TRBD1 (6 bases). CDR1 and CDR2 (germline): MNHEY, SVGAGI. The ends were cut back, 6 bases at V and 4 bases at J, with 13 bases in the middle. This CDR3 has 14 amino acids. The CDR3 coding sequence is TGTGCCAGCAGCCACAGGGCTGGTAATCAGCCCCAGCATTTT. It translates to CASSHRAGNQPQHF.

V is TRBV6-2 or TRBV6-3 and J is TRBJ2-7; a possible D gene is TRBD2 (5 bases). The germline gives CDR1 MNHEY, CDR2 SVGEGT. The CDR3 has 13 residues. V was clipped by 2 bases and J by 2 bases, with 7 bases between them. The CDR3 sequence: CASSYAGTYEQYV. Written as DNA, the CDR3 is TGTGCCAGCAGTTACGCGGGCACCTACGAGCAGTACGTC.

The table lists this clonotype with a few counts. For the CDR3, the DNA is TGCAGTGCTAGAGATCAATGGACTAGCGGAAGCACAGATACGCAGTATTTT. Its protein is CSARDQWTSGSTDTQYF. This chain connects TRBV20-1 to TRBJ2-3; the match to TRBD2 covers 10 bases. CDR3 length equals 17 residues. Germline assignment: CDR1 DFQATT and CDR2 SNEGSKA (reference sequence). V shed 0 bases and J 0 bases; nucleotides not matched to a gene: 6.

This clonotype has only a few counts. The chain is built from TRBV7-2 and TRBJ2-7; D gene uncertain. V gave up 1 base and J gave up 2 bases, with 6 bases separating them. Looked up from germline, CDR1 is SGHTA and CDR2 is FQGNSA. CDR3 length equals 13 residues. Written as DNA, the CDR3 is TGTGCCAGCAGCTTAGTGCCTCCCTACGAGCAGTACGTC. Translation: CASSLVPPYEQYV.

V is TRBV20-1 and J is TRBJ1-4; D not resolved. The CDR3 is 14 residues long. V lost 3 bases and J lost 8, with 16 bases in between. Germline V lookup: CDR1 DFQATT, CDR2 SNEGSKA (reference sequence). In DNA form, the CDR3 reads TGCAGTGCTAGCCCCTTTGTTTTAAACGAAAAACTGTTTTTT. Its protein product is CSASPFVLNEKLFF.

The table lists this clonotype with many counts. The V gene is TRBV18, the J gene TRBJ1-3; D is unclear. Trimming shortened V by 2 bases and J by 4 bases, and 6 bases separated the two germline ends. The CDR3 covers 13 residues. CDR1 and CDR2 from the germline V gene are KGHSH and LQKENI. The CDR3 nucleotides read TGTGCCAGCTCACCATCAGTCGGAAACACCATATATTTT. Protein product: CASSPSVGNTIYF. Complete variable domain (other parts from reference TRBV18 and TRBJ1-3): NAGVMQNPRHLVRRRGQEARLRCSPMKGHSHVYWYRQLPEEGLKFMVYLQKENIIDESGMPKERFSAEFPKEGPSILRIQQVVRGDSAAYFCASSPSVGNTIYFGEGSWLTVV.

This clonotype showed up many times. CDR3 nucleotides: TGTGCCAGCAGTTTGCGGCTAGCGGGAGGACGGAATAAAGAGACCCAGTACTTC. This gives the protein CASSLRLAGGRNKETQYF. The chain joins TRBV27 to TRBJ2-5; TRBD2 aligns across 11 bases. This CDR3 has 18 amino acids. J was trimmed by 3 bases and V by 3 bases; bases with no gene match: 12. CDR1 is MNHEY and CDR2 is SMNVEV in the germline V gene (reference sequence).

The rearrangement uses TRBV19 and TRBJ1-2, with D tentatively TRBD1 (6 bases). The CDR3 is 15 residues long. V shed 2 bases and J shed 6 bases, with 16 bases lying between them. CDR1 is LNHDA and CDR2 is SQIVND in the germline V gene (reference sequence). CDR3 bases: TGTGCCAGTAGTATAAGGGACACCCCACTAAATGGCTACACCTTC. This sequence encodes CASSIRDTPLNGYTF.

This clonotype occurred a few times. The genes are TRBV20-1 and TRBJ1-6; TRBD1 agrees at 11 bases. CDR3 size: 14 residues. V was clipped by 6 bases and J by 6 bases; unmatched bases: 4. CDR1 and CDR2 (germline): DFQATT, SNEGSKA (reference sequence). This chain's CDR3 is CSARGQGVNSPLHF. The CDR3 nucleotides read TGCAGTGCCAGGGGACAGGGGGTTAATTCACCCCTCCACTTT.

The chain joins TRBV9 to TRBJ2-1, with 7 bases aligning to TRBD1. The junction had 4 bases not matched to a gene; V was cut back by 4 bases and J by 9 bases. From germline, CDR1 is SGDLS and CDR2 YYNGEE. The CDR3 consists of 12 residues. This chain's CDR3 is CASSSNRGEQFF. DNA of the CDR3: TGTGCCAGCAGCTCTAACAGGGGTGAGCAGTTCTTC. The complete variable domain, with remaining parts taken from reference TRBV9 and TRBJ2-1, reads DSGVTQTPKHLITATGQRVTLRCSPRSGDLSVYWYQQSLDQGLQFLIQYYNGEERAKGNILERFSAQQFPDLHSELNLSSLELGDSALYFCASSSNRGEQFFGPGTRLTVL.

This clonotype was counted only a few times. The chain employs TRBV5-5 and TRBJ2-3; weak D call: TRBD2 (5 bases). CDR1 and CDR2 (germline): SGHKS, YYEKEE (reference sequence). Trimming left V 3 bases short and J 7 bases short, with 12 bases between. The CDR3 covers 13 residues. The CDR3 sequence: CASSSLLVNTQYF. In DNA, the CDR3 is TGTGCCAGCAGCTCCCTACTAGTGAATACGCAGTATTTT.

This clonotype was seen once. The chain combines TRBV14 with TRBJ2-5; no firm D call. The CDR3 is 14 residues long. Between the trimmed V and J ends, which lost 4 bases and 1 base, there was a span of 10 bases. CDR1 and CDR2 from the germline V gene are SGHDN and FVKESK. DNA for the CDR3: TGTGCCAGCAGCCTAGGCCACTTCCAAGAGACCCAGTACTTC. Amino acid sequence: CASSLGHFQETQYF.

The V gene is TRBV18, the J gene TRBJ1-2; D unclear. Trimming pared 3 bases from V and 2 bases from J, leaving 13 bases between. This CDR3 has 15 residues. Germline CDR1 and CDR2: KGHSH and LQKENI. In DNA, the CDR3 is TGTGCCAGCTCACCTAACCAAGGGAAAAACTATGGCTACACCTTC. It specifies CASSPNQGKNYGYTF.

This clonotype was seen only a few times. CDR3 DNA: TGTGCCAGCAGCTTCGGAGAGAGCTCCTACGAGCAGTACGTC. Translation gives CASSFGESSYEQYV. The chain couples TRBV7-2 to TRBJ2-1; D gene unclear. The J call is uncertain, as TRBJ2-7 better fits the DNA end. The CDR3 is made up of 14 amino acids. Germline-derived CDR1 and CDR2 are SGHTA and FQGNSA.

This chain uses TRBV7-2 with TRBJ2-7; unclear D gene. The germline V gene encodes CDR1 SGHTA and CDR2 FQGNSA. V lost 3 bases, J lost 4 bases, and 16 bases lay in between. This CDR3 contains 15 residues. The DNA of the CDR3 is TGTGCCAGCAGCTTTGTGGTACAGTCCTATTACGAGCAGTACTTC. This translates into CASSFVVQSYYEQYF.

In this sample, this clonotype turned up many times. This chain connects TRBV5-1 to TRBJ2-3; tentative D call: TRBD2 (5 bases). V lost 0 bases and J 7 bases, leaving 9 bases between the germline ends. CDR1 and CDR2 from the germline V gene are SGHRS and YFSETQ. The CDR3 is 13 amino acids. CDR3 residues: CASSLGGPNTQYF. CDR3 in DNA: TGCGCCAGCAGCTTGGGAGGGCCTAATACGCAGTATTTT.

This clonotype was detected only a few times. The V and J genes are TRBV10-3 and TRBJ2-3, with 8 bases aligning to TRBD2. Trimming at V came to 4 bases and at J to 3 bases, leaving 9 bases not matched to a gene. The CDR3 spans 16 residues. The germline V gene encodes CDR1 ENHRY and CDR2 SYGVKD. CDR3: CAISAGIAGITDTQYF. For the CDR3, the DNA is TGTGCCATCAGTGCCGGGATAGCGGGAATTACAGATACGCAGTATTTT.

The chain links TRBV4-3 to TRBJ2-5; 12 bases fit TRBD2. The J call may be in error: the DNA end matches TRBJ2-7 better. This CDR3 spans 15 amino acids. The germline gives CDR1 LGHNA, CDR2 YSLEER. CDR3 coding DNA: TGCGCCAGCAGCCAGGGGACTAGCGGGTACTACGAGCAGTACTTC. This encodes CASSQGTSGYYEQYF.